The rows below give T cell receptor beta chains drawn from one sample of a study of human T cells and chemical hapten exposure. TCRdb used MiXCR to reprocess the RACE reads, holding one entry per CDR3 protein. This table holds tens of thousands of distinct CDR3 sequences, 3.5% to 4.5% found once. The source material was whole blood. The receptors derive from a female donor in good health. Some clones in this sample may be carry-over from other donors' samples. Both conserved end residues are part of each CDR3. A row's size may be missing; if present it is once, few, many or a size class.

v_gene	j_gene	abundance	CDR3aa
TRBV20-1	TRBJ2-7	many	CSARGLGLAGAIYEQYF
TRBV29-1	TRBJ1-1	many	CSVEHREGTEAFF
TRBV6-5	TRBJ2-1	many	CASISSRSTDWDNEQFF
TRBV7-9	TRBJ1-1	-	CASSPDRAVNTEAFF
TRBV11-1	TRBJ1-2	many	CASSNKFAYDSADYGYTF
TRBV7-2	TRBJ2-1	many	CASSLGLAGSYNEQFF
TRBV6-1	TRBJ2-7	many	CASSESGTSSYEQYF
TRBV4-2	TRBJ2-4	many	CASSPPGTTKNIQYF
TRBV3-1	TRBJ2-3	few	CASSASGVSTDTQYF
TRBV5-1	TRBJ1-1	many	CASSLGAENTEAFF
TRBV7-3	TRBJ2-6	many	CASSLKDGSGANVLTF
TRBV28	TRBJ2-6	-	CASSKNRGFSGANVLTF
TRBV7-9	TRBJ1-1	many	CASSQRQGGTEAFF
TRBV29-1	TRBJ2-7	-	CSVPLGPSGHEQYF
TRBV10-3	TRBJ2-3	many	CAISESDRHYTDTQYF
TRBV12-3/TRBV12-4	TRBJ1-1	many	CASSPQGPLTEAFF
TRBV7-6	TRBJ2-2	many	CASSPTDPEGAGELFF
TRBV6-1	TRBJ1-2	many	CASSENAENYGYTF
TRBV7-2	TRBJ2-7	many	CASSLSYEQYF
TRBV6-2/TRBV6-3	TRBJ1-2	many	CASSYSGFDGYTF
TRBV18	TRBJ1-5	many	CASSPADSNQPQHF
TRBV20-1	TRBJ2-7	many	CSVFRRQGTYEQYF
TRBV9	TRBJ2-5	-	CASSAPGHLTGGARETQYF
TRBV20-1	TRBJ2-7	many	CSARPSDFEQYF
TRBV7-6	TRBJ2-1	many	CASSLVLGDEQFF
TRBV29-1	TRBJ1-5	-	CSVADRVNQPQHF
TRBV6-2/TRBV6-3	TRBJ2-7	many	CASLRGGEQYF
TRBV6-2/TRBV6-3	TRBJ1-6	few	CASSPRGSYNSPLHF
TRBV3-1	TRBJ1-1	many	CASSQWTALEAFF
TRBV12-3/TRBV12-4	TRBJ1-2	many	CASSPGQGAFGYTF
TRBV6-2/TRBV6-3	TRBJ2-3	few	CASSYTAGTSGGAVTDTQYF
TRBV20-1	TRBJ1-5	many	CSAREPGGRTQPQHF
TRBV5-1	TRBJ1-1	-	CASSLNSGSAEAFF
TRBV18	TRBJ2-4	many	CASSPTEANIQYF
TRBV3-1	TRBJ1-1	many	CASSHRDRGEGRNTEAFF
TRBV20-1	TRBJ2-3	many	CSASSGTGDGDTQYF